Listed here are 6 T cell receptor beta chains from one sample, sequenced in a study of human T cells and chemical hapten exposure (dated by TCRdb to 2020 to 2022). During library preparation, unique molecular identifiers were attached to individual cDNA molecules so that TCRs could be counted in a quantitative, reproducible way. The public reads were reanalyzed by TCRdb: fastp trimming at Q25, MiXCR alignment, in-frame beta chains only. Each entry is one CDR3 protein sequence, shown with its most common DNA and genes. The sample data list over 2,000 distinct CDR3 sequences, and 45% to 60% of these were observed just once. The top ten clonotypes cover about 9.1% of the sample. The sample's treatment or condition label, decoded: therapeutic diphenylcyclopropenone sensitization with weekly scalp DPC. The sample consisted of whole blood, taken before DPC sensitization or 2, 6, or about 24 weeks after (not recorded which). Receptor source: an adult with alopecia areata. Some clones in this sample may be carry-over from other donors' samples. This table probably holds off-target reads from a library built for another chain.

The chain uses TRBV29-1 and TRBJ2-3, with TRBD1 matching over 7 bases. CDR1 and CDR2 (germline): SQVTM, ANQGSEA. The CDR3 is 13 residues long. J lost 0 bases, V lost 7 bases, and 4 bases had no gene match. The CDR3 nucleotides are TGCAGCGGATCCAGGGGGAGCACAGATACGCAGTATTTT. Its protein is CSGSRGSTDTQYF.

This clonotype was observed a handful of times. This chain connects TRBV3-1 to TRBJ2-2; D is unresolved. The V and J ends lost 1 base and 0 bases respectively, with 12 bases between them. The CDR3 spans 17 residues. Germline V gives CDR1 LGHDT, CDR2 YNNKEL (reference sequence). CDR3 region: CASSQVGVGPNTGELFF. Here the CDR3 DNA reads TGTGCCAGCAGCCAAGTTGGGGTAGGACCGAACACCGGGGAGCTGTTTTTT. Full variable domain (outside the CDR3, taken from reference TRBV3-1 and TRBJ2-2): DTAVSQTPKYLVTQMGNDKSIKCEQNLGHDTMYWYKQDSKKFLKIMFSYNNKELIINETVPNRFSPKSPDKAHLNLHINSLELGDSAVYFCASSQVGVGPNTGELFFGEGSRLTVL.

The chain is built from TRBV28 and TRBJ2-3; D tentatively reads TRBD1 or TRBD2 (5 bases each). The CDR3 is 13 residues long. The germline V gene has CDR1 MDHEN and CDR2 SYDVKM. V was shortened by 5 bases and J by 8 bases, with 14 bases between the two germline ends. The CDR3 region has the DNA TGTGCCAGCAGTCGACTCCGGGACCTTACGCAGTATTTT. Translated: CASSRLRDLTQYF.

The chain uses TRBV5-1 and TRBJ2-3; D may be TRBD2 (6 bases). Trimming took 2 bases from V and 2 from J, leaving 12 bases between them. Germline CDR1 is SGHRS and CDR2 is YFSETQ. The CDR3 is made up of 15 amino acids. For the CDR3, the DNA is TGCGCCAGCAGCTTAACGCTAGCGCCCACAGATACGCAGTATTTT. Residues: CASSLTLAPTDTQYF.

This clonotype came up a few times. The V and J genes are TRBV6-6 and TRBJ2-7; the match to TRBD2 covers 11 bases. CDR3 length: 14 amino acids. Looked up from germline, CDR1 is MNHNY and CDR2 is SVGAGI (reference sequence). V was pared by 6 bases and J by 2 bases, with 3 bases of the junction left unmatched. The CDR3 DNA follows: TGTGCCAGCAGAGATAGCGGGAGGGCCTACGAGCAGTACTTC. It encodes CASRDSGRAYEQYF.

The rearrangement joins TRBV19 to TRBJ2-3; D is ambiguous. Trimming removed 6 bases from V and 4 bases from J, with 11 bases in between. The CDR3 consists of 13 residues. Germline V gene sequence: CDR1 LNHDA, CDR2 SQIVND (reference sequence). The CDR3 sequence: CASSPLGADTQYF. The CDR3 DNA follows: TGTGCCAGTAGCCCCCTTGGAGCAGATACGCAGTATTTT.